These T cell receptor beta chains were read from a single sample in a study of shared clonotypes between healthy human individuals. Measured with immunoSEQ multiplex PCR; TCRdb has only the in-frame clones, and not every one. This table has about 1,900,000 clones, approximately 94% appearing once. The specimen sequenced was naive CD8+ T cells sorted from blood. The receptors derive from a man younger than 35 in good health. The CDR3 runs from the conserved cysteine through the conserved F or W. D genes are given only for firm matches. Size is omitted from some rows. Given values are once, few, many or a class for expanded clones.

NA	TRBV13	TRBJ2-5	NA	CASSFRGPGPQYF	TGTGCCAGCAGCTTCCGGGGGCCGGGACCCCAGTACTTC
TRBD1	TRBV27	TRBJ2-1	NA	CASSFLPGQGYNEQFF	TGTGCCAGCAGTTTCCTTCCGGGACAGGGATACAATGAGCAGTTCTTC
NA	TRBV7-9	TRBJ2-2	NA	CASSSSGGEFTGELFF	TGTGCCAGCAGCTCCTCAGGGGGGGAATTTACCGGGGAGCTGTTTTTT
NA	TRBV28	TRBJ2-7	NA	CASSFEGSSYEQYF	TGTGCCAGCAGTTTCGAAGGTAGCTCCTACGAGCAGTACTTC
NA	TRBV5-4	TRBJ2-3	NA	CASSWGADGTDTQYF	TGTGCCAGCAGCTGGGGGGCGGACGGCACAGATACGCAGTATTTT
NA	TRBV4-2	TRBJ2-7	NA	CASSQAGGRSYEQYF	TGTGCCAGCAGCCAAGCCGGGGGTCGTTCCTACGAGCAGTACTTC
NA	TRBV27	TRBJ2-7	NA	CASSLFARDEQYF	TGTGCCAGCAGTTTATTCGCCAGGGACGAGCAGTACTTC
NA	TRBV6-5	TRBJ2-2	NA	CASSYGPAGANGELFF	TGTGCCAGCAGTTACGGGCCGGCAGGGGCCAACGGGGAGCTGTTTTTT
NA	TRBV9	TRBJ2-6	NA	CASRSGANVLTF	TGTGCCAGCAGGTCTGGGGCCAACGTCCTGACTTTC
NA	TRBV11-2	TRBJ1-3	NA	CASSLVRPGGDTIYF	TGTGCCAGCAGCTTAGTTCGCCCCGGTGGTGACACCATATATTTT
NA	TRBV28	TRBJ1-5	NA	CATNPDSFNQPQHF	TGTGCCACCAACCCGGACAGTTTCAATCAGCCCCAGCATTTT
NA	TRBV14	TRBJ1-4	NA	CASSQAQATNEKLFF	TGTGCCAGCAGCCAAGCGCAAGCAACTAATGAAAAACTGTTTTTT
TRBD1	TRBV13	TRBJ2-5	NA	CASSFDREETQYF	TGTGCCAGCAGCTTTGACAGGGAAGAGACCCAGTACTTC
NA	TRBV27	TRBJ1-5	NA	CASSFIAFDQPQHF	TGTGCCAGCAGTTTTATTGCCTTTGATCAGCCCCAGCATTTT
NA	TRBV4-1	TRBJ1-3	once	CASSHESGNTIYF	TGCGCCAGCAGCCACGAGTCCGGAAACACCATATATTTT
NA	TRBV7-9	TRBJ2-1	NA	CASSPLAEGYEQFF	TGTGCCAGCAGTCCCTTAGCGGAGGGGTATGAGCAGTTCTTC
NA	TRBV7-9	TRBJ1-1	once	CASSLAAGTEAFF	TGTGCCAGCAGCTTAGCGGCAGGCACTGAAGCTTTCTTT
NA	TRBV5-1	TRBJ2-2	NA	CASSNRDSPSGELFF	TGCGCCAGCAGCAACCGGGACTCCCCTTCCGGGGAGCTGTTTTTT
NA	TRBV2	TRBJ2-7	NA	CASSGGNSYEQYF	TGTGCCAGCAGTGGCGGAAATTCTTACGAGCAGTACTTC
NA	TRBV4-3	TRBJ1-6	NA	CASSQVTGGGSPLHF	TGCGCCAGCAGCCAAGTTACGGGGGGTGGGTCACCCCTCCACTTT
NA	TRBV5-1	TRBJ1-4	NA	CASSLVTGPNEKLFF	TGCGCCAGCAGCTTGGTGACCGGTCCTAATGAAAAACTGTTTTTT
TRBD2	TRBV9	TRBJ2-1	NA	CASSVSGGGADSYNEQFF	TGTGCCAGCAGCGTATCGGGGGGTGGCGCTGACTCCTACAATGAGCAGTTCTTC
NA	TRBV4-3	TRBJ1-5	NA	CASSQDWTPNQPQHF	TGCGCCAGCAGCCAAGATTGGACACCTAATCAGCCCCAGCATTTT
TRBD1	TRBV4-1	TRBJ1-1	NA	CASSHRGSTEAFF	TGCGCCAGCAGCCACAGGGGGAGCACTGAAGCTTTCTTT
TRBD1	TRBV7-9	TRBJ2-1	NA	CAISEGAPLNEQFF	TGTGCCATCAGCGAGGGGGCCCCTCTCAATGAGCAGTTCTTC
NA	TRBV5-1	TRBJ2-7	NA	CASSLAGAVNEQYF	TGCGCCAGCAGCTTGGCAGGGGCGGTCAACGAGCAGTACTTC
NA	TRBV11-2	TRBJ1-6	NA	CASSRLVDSPLHF	TGTGCCAGCAGCCGCCTGGTGGATTCACCCCTCCACTTT
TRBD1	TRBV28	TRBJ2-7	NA	CASSLGTGPYEQYF	TGTGCCAGCAGCCTAGGGACAGGTCCCTACGAGCAGTACTTC
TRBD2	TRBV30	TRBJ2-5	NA	CAWGTSSPLGETQYF	TGTGCCTGGGGGACTAGCTCTCCCTTGGGAGAGACCCAGTACTTC
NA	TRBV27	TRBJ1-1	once	CASSLETNTEAFF	TGTGCCAGCAGTTTAGAGACGAACACTGAAGCTTTCTTT
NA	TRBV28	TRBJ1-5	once	CASSLNLGHRGAQHF	TGTGCCAGCAGTTTGAATCTAGGGCACCGGGGAGCCCAGCATTTT
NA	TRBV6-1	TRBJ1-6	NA	CASNEGPTSSPLHF	TGTGCCAGCAATGAGGGCCCTACTTCTTCACCCCTCCACTTT